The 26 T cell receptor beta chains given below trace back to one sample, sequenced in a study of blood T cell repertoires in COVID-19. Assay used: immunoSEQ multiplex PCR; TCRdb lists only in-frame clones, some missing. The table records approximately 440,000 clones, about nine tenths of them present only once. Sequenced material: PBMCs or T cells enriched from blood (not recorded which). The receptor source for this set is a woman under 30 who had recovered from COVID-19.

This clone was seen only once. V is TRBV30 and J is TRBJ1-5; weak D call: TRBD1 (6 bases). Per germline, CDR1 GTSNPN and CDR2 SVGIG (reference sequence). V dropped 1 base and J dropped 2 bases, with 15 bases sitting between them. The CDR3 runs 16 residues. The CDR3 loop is CAWSAGADSRNQPQHF. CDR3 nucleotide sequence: TGTGCCTGGAGTGCAGGGGCTGATTCTCGCAATCAGCCCCAGCATTTT.

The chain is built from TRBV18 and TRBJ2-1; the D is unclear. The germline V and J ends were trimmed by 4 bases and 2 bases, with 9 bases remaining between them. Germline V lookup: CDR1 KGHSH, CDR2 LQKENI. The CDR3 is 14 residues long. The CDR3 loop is CASSHSNTYNEQFF. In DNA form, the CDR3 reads TGTGCCAGCTCACACAGCAATACCTACAATGAGCAGTTCTTC.

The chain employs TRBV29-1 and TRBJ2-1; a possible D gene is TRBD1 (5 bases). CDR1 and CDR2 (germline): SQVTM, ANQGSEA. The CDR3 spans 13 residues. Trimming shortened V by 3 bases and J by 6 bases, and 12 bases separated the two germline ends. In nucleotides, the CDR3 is TGCAGCGTTGATCCGAAAACAGGCAATGAGCAGTTCTTC. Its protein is CSVDPKTGNEQFF.

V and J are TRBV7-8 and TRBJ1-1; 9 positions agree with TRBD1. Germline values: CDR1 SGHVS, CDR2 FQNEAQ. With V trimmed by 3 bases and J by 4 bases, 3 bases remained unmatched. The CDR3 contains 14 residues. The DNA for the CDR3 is TGTGCCAGCAGCTTCCAGACAGGGGGCACTGAAGCTTTCTTT. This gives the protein CASSFQTGGTEAFF.

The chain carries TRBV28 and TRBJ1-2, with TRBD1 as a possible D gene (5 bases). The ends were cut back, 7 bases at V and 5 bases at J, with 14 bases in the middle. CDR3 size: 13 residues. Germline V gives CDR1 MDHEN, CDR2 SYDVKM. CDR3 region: CASTPWGRYGYTF. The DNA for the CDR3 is TGTGCCAGCACCCCCTGGGGGAGGTATGGCTACACCTTC.

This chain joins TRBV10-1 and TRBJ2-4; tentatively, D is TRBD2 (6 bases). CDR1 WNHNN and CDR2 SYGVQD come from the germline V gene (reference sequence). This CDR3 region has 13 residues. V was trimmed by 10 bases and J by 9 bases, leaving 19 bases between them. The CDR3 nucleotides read TGCGCCACTAGCCCGGGGGACGAAAGCATTCAGTACTTC. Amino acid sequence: CATSPGDESIQYF.

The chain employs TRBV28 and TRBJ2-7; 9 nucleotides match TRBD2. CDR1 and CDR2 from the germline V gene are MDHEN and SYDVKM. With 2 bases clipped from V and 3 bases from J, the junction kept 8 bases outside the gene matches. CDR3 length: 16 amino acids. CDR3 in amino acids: CASSLGSLAGLYEQYF. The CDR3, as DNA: TGTGCCAGCAGTTTAGGTAGTCTAGCGGGGCTCTACGAGCAGTACTTC.

Here the CDR3 DNA reads TGCGCCAGCGGAAGGACTAGCGGGAGTAACAATGAGCAGTTCTTC. Translating gives CASGRTSGSNNEQFF. The chain links TRBV5-1 to TRBJ2-1, with 13 bases that match TRBD2. The V segment lost 7 bases and the J segment 5 bases; nucleotides outside the gene matches: 6. The CDR3 is made up of 15 amino acids. The germline V gene encodes CDR1 SGHRS and CDR2 YFSETQ.

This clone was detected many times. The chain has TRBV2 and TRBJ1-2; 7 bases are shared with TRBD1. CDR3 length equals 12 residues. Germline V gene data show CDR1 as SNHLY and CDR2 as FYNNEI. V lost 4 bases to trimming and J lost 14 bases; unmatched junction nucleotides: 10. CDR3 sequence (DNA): TGTGCCAGCAGTGGGGTCCCGACAGGGAATACCTTC. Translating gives CASSGVPTGNTF.

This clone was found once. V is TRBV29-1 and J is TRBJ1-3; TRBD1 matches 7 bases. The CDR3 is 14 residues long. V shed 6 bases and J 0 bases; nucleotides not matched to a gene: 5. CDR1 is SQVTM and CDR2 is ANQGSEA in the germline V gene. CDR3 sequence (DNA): TGCAGCGTGGACAGGCGCGACTCTGGAAACACCATATATTTT. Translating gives CSVDRRDSGNTIYF.

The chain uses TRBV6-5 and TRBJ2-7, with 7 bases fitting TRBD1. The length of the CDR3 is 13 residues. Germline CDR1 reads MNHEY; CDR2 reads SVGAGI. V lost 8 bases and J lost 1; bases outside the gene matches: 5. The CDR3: CASARDSSYEQYF. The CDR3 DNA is TGTGCCAGCGCAAGGGACAGTTCCTACGAGCAGTACTTC.

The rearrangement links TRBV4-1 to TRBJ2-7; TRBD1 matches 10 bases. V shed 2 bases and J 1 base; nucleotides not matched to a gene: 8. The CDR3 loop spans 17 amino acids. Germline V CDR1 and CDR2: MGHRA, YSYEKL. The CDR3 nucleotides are TGCGCCAGCAGCCAACCGGCGGGGGGACAGGGGTCCTACGAGCAGTACTTC. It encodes CASSQPAGGQGSYEQYF.

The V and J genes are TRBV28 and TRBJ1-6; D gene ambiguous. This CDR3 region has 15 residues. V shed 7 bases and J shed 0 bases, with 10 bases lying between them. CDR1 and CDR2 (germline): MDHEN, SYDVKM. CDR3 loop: CASIKRSSYNSPLHF. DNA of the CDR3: TGTGCCAGCATCAAGCGGAGCTCCTATAATTCACCCCTCCACTTT.

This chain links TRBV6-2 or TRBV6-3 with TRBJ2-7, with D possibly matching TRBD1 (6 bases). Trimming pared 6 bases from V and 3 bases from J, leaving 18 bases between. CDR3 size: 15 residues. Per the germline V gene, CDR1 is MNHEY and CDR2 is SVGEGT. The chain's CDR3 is CASSQFRDTDYEQYF. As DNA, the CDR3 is TGTGCCAGCAGCCAATTCCGGGACACAGACTACGAGCAGTACTTC.

The CDR3 sequence is CASSLGGQGARQPQHF. CDR3 nucleotides: TGTGCCAGCAGCTTAGGGGGACAGGGGGCGAGGCAGCCCCAGCATTTT. V and J are TRBV5-6 and TRBJ1-5; TRBD1 matches 12 bases. Germline V lookup: CDR1 SGHDT, CDR2 YYEEEE. This CDR3 has 16 residues. With V trimmed by 2 bases and J by 7 bases, 7 bases remained unmatched. Drawing the rest from reference TRBV5-6 and TRBJ1-5, the complete variable domain is DAGVTQSPTHLIKTRGQQVTLRCSPKSGHDTVSWYQQALGQGPQFIFQYYEEEERQRGNFPDRFSGHQFPNYSSELNVNALLLGDSALYLCASSLGGQGARQPQHFGDGTRLSIL.

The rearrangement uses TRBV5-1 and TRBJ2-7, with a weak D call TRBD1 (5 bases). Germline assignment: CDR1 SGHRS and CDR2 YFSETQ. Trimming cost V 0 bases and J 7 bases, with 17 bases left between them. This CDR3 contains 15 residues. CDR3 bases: TGCGCCAGCAGCTTGGGAGACAGCCGTTCGAAGGAGCAGTACTTC. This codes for CASSLGDSRSKEQYF.

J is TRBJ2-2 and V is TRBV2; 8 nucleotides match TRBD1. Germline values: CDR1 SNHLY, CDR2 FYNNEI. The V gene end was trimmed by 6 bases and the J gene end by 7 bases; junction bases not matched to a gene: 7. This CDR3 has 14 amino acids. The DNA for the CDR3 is TGTGCCAGCAGGCACCAGGGGGCGTTCGGGGAGCTGTTTTTT. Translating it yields CASRHQGAFGELFF.

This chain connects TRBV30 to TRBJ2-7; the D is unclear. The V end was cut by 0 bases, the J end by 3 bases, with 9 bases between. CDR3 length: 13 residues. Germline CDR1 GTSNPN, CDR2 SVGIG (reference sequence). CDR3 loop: CAWSVPPVYEQYF. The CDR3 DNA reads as TGTGCCTGGAGTGTACCACCAGTCTACGAGCAGTACTTC.

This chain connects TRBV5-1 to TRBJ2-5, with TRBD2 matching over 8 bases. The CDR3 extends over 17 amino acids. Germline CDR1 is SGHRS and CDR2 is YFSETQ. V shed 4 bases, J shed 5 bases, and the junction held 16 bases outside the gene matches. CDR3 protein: CASSENSGVTGGETQYF. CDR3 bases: TGCGCCAGCAGCGAAAATAGCGGGGTAACCGGTGGGGAGACCCAGTACTTC. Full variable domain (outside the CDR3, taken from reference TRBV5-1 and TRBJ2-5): KAGVTQTPRYLIKTRGQQVTLSCSPISGHRSVSWYQQTPGQGLQFLFEYFSETQRNKGNFPGRFSGRQFSNSRSEMNVSTLELGDSALYLCASSENSGVTGGETQYFGPGTRLLVL.

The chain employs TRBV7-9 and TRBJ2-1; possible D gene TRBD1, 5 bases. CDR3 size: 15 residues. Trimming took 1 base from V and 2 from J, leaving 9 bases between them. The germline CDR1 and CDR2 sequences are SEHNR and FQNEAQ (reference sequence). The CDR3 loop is CASSLDQGAYNEQFF. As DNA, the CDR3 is TGTGCCAGCAGCTTAGATCAGGGTGCCTACAATGAGCAGTTCTTC. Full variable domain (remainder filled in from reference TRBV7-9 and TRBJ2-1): DTGVSQNPRHKITKRGQNVTFRCDPISEHNRLYWYRQTLGQGPEFLTYFQNEAQLEKSRLLSDRFSAERPKGSFSTLEIQRTEQGDSAMYLCASSLDQGAYNEQFFGPGTRLTVL.

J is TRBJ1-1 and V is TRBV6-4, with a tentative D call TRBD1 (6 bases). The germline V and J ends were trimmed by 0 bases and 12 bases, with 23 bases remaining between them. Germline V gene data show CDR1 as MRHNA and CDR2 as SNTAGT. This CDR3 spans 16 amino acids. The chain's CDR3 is CASSDSGVGAQGRTFF. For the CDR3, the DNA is TGTGCCAGCAGTGACTCGGGCGTGGGGGCGCAGGGTAGGACTTTCTTT.

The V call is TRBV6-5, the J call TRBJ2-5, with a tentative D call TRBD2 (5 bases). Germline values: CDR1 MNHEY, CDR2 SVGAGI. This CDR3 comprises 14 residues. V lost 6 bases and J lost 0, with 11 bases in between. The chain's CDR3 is CASRPPGYQETQYF. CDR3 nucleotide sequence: TGTGCCAGCAGGCCCCCGGGGTACCAAGAGACCCAGTACTTC.

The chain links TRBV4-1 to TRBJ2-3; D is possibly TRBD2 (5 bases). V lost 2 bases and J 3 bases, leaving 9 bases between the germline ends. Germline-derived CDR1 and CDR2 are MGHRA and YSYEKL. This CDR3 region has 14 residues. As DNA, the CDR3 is TGCGCCAGCAGCCAACCGGGGAAAACAGATACGCAGTATTTT. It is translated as CASSQPGKTDTQYF.

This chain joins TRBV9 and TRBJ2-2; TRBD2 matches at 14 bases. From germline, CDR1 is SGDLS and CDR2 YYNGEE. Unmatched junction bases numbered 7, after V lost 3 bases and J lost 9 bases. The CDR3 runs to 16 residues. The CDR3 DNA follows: TGTGCCAGCAGCGCGGGACTAGCGGGGGACGGAAGGGAGCTGTTTTTT. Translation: CASSAGLAGDGRELFF.

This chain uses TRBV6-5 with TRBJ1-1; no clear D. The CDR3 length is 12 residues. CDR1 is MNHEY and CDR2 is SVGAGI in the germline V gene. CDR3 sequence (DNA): TGTGCTGAGGGAAGAGAGAACACTGAAGCTTTCTTT. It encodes CAEGRENTEAFF.

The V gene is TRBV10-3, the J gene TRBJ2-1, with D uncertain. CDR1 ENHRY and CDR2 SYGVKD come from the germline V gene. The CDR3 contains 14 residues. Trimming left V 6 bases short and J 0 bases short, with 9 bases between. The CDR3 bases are TGTGCCATCAGAGGAGAGAGCTCCTACAATGAGCAGTTCTTC. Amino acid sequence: CAIRGESSYNEQFF.